This T cell receptor (beta chain) was identified during a study of blood T cell repertoires in COVID-19. Study in general: The United States, Italy and Spain supplied acute and convalescent COVID-19 samples.

Germline lookup yields CDR1 MDHEN and CDR2 SYDVKM. The CDR3 is made up of 12 amino acids. V shed 3 bases and J shed 9 bases, with 6 bases lying between them. TCRdb's copy holds only in-frame clones and misses some; the assay was immunoSEQ multiplex PCR. The sample yields approximately 180,000 clones, over 65% seen once. Sequences were obtained from peripheral blood. This rearrangement joins TRBV28 to TRBJ1-6; a possible D gene is TRBD1 (6 bases). This clonotype originated in a person between 65 and 80 years old with COVID-19, enrolled during active disease. This chain's CDR3 is CASSFRGSPLHF. The CDR3 region has the DNA TGTGCCAGCAGTTTCAGGGGTTCACCCCTCCACTTT. The variable domain in full, completed from reference TRBV28 and TRBJ1-6, reads DVKVTQSSRYLVKRTGEKVFLECVQDMDHENMFWYRQDPGLGLRLIYFSYDVKMKEKGDIPEGYSVSREKKERFSLILESASTNQTSMYLCASSFRGSPLHFGNGTRLTVT.